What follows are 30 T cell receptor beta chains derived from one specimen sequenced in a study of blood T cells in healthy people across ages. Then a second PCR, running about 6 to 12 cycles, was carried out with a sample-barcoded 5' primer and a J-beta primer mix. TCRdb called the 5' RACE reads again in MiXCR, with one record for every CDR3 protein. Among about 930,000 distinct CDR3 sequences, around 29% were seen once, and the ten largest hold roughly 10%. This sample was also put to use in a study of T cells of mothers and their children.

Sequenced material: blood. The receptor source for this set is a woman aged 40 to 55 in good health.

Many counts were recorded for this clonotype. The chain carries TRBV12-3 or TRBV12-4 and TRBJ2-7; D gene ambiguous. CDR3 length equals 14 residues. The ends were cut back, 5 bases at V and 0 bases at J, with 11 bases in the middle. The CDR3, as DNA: TGTGCCAGCAGTCATGACAAGAGCTCCTACGAGCAGTACTTC. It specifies CASSHDKSSYEQYF.

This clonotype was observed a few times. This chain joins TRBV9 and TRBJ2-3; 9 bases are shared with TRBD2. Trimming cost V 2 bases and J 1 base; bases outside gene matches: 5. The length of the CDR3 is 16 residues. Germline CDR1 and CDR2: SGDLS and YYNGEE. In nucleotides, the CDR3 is TGTGCCAGCAGCGTCCAGGCTAGCGGGGGCACAGATACGCAGTATTTT. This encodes CASSVQASGGTDTQYF.

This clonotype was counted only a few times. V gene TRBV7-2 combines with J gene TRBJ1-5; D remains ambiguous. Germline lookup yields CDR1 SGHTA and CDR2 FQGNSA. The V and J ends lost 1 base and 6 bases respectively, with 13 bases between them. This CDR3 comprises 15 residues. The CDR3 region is CASSLDGVASQPQHF. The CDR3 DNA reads TGTGCCAGCAGCTTAGACGGGGTTGCAAGTCAGCCCCAGCATTTT.

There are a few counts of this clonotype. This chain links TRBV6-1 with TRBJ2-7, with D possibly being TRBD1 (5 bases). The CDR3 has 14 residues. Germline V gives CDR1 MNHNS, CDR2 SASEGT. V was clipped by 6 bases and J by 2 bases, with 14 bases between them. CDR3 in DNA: TGTGCCAGCAGGAGGACATTGGGTCCCTACGAGCAGTACTTC. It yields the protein CASRRTLGPYEQYF.

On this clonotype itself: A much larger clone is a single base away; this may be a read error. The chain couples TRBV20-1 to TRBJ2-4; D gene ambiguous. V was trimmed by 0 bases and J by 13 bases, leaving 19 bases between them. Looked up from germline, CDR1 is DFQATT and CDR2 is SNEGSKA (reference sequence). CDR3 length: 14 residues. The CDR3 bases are TGCAGTGCTAGAGATCTTAAGGTATCCTACGGGCAGTACTTC. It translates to CSARDLKVSYGQYF.

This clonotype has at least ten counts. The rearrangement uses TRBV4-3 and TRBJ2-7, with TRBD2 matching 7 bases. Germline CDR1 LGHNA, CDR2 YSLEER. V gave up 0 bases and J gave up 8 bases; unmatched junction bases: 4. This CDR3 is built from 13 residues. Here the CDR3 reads CASSQDAGVQQYF. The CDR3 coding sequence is TGCGCCAGCAGCCAAGATGCGGGGGTTCAGCAGTACTTC.

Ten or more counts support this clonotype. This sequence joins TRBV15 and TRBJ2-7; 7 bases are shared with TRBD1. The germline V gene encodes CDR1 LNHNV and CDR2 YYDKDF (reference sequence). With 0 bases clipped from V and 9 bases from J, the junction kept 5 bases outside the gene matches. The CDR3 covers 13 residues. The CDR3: CATSRDGRDRQYF. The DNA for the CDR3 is TGTGCCACCAGCAGAGATGGTCGGGACAGGCAGTACTTC.

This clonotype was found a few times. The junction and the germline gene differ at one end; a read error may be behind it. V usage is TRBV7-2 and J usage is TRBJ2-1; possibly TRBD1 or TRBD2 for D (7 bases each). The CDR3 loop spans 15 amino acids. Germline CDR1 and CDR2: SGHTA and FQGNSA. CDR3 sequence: CAGSGITGAGNEQFF. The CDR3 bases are TGTGCCGGCAGCGGGATTACAGGGGCCGGGAATGAGCAGTTCTTC.

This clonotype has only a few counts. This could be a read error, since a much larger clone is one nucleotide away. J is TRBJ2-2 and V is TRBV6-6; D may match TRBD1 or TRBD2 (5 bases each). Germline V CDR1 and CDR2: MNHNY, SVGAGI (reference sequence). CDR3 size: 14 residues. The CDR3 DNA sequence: TGTGCCAGCAGTTACAGGGGTGAGACCGGGGAGCGGTTTTTT. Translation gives CASSYRGETGERFF.

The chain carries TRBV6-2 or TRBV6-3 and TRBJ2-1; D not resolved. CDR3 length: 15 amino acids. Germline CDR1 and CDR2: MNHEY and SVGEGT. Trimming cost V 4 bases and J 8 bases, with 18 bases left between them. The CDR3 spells CASSWGDGFRDEQFF. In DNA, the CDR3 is TGTGCCAGCAGTTGGGGTGACGGATTTAGGGATGAGCAGTTCTTC.

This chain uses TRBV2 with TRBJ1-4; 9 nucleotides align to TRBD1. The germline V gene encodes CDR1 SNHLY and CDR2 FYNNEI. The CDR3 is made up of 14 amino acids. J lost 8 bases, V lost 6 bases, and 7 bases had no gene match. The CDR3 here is CASSLDRGTEKLFF. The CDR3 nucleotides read TGTGCCAGCAGCTTAGACAGGGGGACGGAAAAACTGTTTTTT.

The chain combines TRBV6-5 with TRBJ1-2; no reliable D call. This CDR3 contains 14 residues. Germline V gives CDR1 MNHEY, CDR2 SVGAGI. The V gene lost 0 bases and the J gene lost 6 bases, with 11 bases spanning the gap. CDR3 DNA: TGTGCCAGCAGTTACTCTCAACCCGAGGATGGCTACACCTTC. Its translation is CASSYSQPEDGYTF.

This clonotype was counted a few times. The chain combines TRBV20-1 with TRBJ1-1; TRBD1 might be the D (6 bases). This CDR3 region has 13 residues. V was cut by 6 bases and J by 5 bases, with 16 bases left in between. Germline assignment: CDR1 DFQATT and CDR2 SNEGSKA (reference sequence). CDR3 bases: TGCAGTGCCCCCTCCAGGGGAAATACTGAAGCTTTCTTT. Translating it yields CSAPSRGNTEAFF.

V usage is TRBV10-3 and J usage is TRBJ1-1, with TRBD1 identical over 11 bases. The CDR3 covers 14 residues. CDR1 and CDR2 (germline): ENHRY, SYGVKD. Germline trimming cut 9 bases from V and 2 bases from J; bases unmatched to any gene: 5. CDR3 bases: TGTGCCATAGGACAGGGGGCGATTAACACTGAAGCTTTCTTT. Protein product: CAIGQGAINTEAFF.

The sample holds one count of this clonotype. The CDR3 DNA is TGTGCCAGCTCACCAGTAGAGTTAGCAGGGACGAATGAGCAGTTCTTC. Protein product: CASSPVELAGTNEQFF. The chain links TRBV18 to TRBJ2-1; D might be TRBD1 or TRBD2, each matching 5 bases. Germline values: CDR1 KGHSH, CDR2 LQKENI. Trimming left V 2 bases short and J 7 bases short, with 18 bases between. This CDR3 comprises 16 residues.

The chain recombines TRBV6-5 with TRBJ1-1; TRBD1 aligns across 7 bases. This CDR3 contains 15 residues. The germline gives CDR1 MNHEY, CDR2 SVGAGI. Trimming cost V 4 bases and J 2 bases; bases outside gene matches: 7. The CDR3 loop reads CASSLSRGGNTEAFF. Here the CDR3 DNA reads TGTGCCAGCAGTTTGTCCAGGGGGGGTAACACTGAAGCTTTCTTT.

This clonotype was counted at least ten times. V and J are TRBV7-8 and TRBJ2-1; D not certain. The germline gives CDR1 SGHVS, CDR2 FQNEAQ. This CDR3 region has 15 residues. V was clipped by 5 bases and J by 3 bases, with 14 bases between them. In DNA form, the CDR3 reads TGTGCCAGCAGCCCAATCGACTCCTTCTACAATGAGCAGTTCTTC. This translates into CASSPIDSFYNEQFF.

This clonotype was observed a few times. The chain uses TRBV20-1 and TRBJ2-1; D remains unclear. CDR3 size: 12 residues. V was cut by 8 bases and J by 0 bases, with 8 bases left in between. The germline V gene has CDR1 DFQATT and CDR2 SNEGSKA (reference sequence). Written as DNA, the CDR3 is TGCAGTACACAGCCCTCCTACAATGAGCAGTTCTTC. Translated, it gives CSTQPSYNEQFF.

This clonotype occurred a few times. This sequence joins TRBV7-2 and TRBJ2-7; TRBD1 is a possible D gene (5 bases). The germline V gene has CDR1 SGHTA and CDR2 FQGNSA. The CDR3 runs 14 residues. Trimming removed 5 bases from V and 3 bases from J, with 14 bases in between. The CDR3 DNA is TGTGCCAGCAGCCACGTGGGGCGAGGCTACGAGCAGTACTTC. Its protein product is CASSHVGRGYEQYF.

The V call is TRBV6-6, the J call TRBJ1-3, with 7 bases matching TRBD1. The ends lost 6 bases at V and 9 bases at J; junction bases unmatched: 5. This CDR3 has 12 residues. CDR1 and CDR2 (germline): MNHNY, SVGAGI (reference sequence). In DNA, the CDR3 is TGTGCCAGCAGCCCAGGGGGGGGCACCATATATTTT. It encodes CASSPGGGTIYF.

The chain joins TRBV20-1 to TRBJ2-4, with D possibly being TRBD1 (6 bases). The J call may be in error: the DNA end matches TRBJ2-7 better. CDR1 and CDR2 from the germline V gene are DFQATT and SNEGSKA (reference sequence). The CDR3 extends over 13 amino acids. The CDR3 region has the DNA TGCAGTGCTAGAGATGGGGGCCTTTACGAGCAGTACTTC. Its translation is CSARDGGLYEQYF.

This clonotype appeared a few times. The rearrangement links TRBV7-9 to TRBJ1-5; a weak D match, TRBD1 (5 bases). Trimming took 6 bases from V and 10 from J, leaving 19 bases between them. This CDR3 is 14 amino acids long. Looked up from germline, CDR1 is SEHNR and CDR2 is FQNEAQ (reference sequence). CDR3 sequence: CASSVTGGGGPQHF. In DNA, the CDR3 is TGTGCCAGCAGTGTAACAGGAGGAGGTGGCCCCCAGCATTTT.

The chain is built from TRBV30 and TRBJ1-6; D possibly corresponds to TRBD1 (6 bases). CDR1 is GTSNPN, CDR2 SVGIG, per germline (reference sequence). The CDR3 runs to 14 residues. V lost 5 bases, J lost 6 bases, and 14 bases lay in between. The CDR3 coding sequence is TGTGCCTGGTGGGGCAGGGGCCGTAATTCACCCCTCCACTTT. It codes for CAWWGRGRNSPLHF.

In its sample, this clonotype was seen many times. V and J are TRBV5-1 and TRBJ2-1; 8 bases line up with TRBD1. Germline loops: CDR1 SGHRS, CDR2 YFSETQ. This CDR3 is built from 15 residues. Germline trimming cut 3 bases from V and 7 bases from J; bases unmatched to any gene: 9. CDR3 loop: CASSSERTGFNEQFF. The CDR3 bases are TGCGCCAGCAGCTCCGAGAGGACAGGGTTTAATGAGCAGTTCTTC. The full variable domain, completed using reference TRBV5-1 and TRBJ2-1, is KAGVTQTPRYLIKTRGQQVTLSCSPISGHRSVSWYQQTPGQGLQFLFEYFSETQRNKGNFPGRFSGRQFSNSRSEMNVSTLELGDSALYLCASSSERTGFNEQFFGPGTRLTVL.

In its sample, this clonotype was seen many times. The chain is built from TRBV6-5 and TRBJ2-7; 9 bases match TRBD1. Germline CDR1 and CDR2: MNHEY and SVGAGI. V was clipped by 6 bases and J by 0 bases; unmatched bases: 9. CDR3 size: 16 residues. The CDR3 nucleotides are TGTGCCAGCAGGTCCAGACAGGGGGGCTACTCCTACGAGCAGTACTTC. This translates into CASRSRQGGYSYEQYF.

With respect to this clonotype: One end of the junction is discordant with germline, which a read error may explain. This CDR3 reads CASSLRTGSNEELFF. CDR3 bases: TGTGCCAGCAGTTTACGGACAGGGTCGAATGAAGAACTGTTTTTT. J is TRBJ1-4 and V is TRBV12-3 or TRBV12-4; 8 bases are a match to TRBD1. The CDR3 runs to 15 residues.

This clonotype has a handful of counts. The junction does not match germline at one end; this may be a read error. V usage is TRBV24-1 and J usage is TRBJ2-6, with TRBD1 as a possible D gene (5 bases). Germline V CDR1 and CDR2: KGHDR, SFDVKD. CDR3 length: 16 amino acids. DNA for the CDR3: TGTGCCACCAGTGATCCCGGACGCTCTGGGGCCAACGTCATGACTTTC. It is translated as CATSDPGRSGANVMTF.

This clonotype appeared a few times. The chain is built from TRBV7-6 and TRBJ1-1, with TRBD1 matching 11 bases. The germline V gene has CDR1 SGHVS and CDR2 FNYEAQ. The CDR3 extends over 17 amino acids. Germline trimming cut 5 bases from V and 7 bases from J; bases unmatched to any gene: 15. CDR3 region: CASSPEPRTGGFGEAFF. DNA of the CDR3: TGTGCCAGCAGCCCTGAGCCCCGGACAGGGGGCTTTGGTGAAGCTTTCTTT. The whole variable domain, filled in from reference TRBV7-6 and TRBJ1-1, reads GAGVSQSPRYKVTKRGQDVALRCDPISGHVSLYWYRQALGQGPEFLTYFNYEAQQDKSGLPNDRFSAERPEGSISTLTIQRTEQRDSAMYRCASSPEPRTGGFGEAFFGQGTRLTVV.

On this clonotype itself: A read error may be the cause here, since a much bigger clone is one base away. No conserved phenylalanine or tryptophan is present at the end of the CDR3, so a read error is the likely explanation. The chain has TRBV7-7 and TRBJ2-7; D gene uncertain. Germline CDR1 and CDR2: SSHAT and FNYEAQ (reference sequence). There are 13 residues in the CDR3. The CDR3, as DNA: TGTGCTAGCAGCTTAACGGTGGCCAACGAGCAGTACTGC. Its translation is CASSLTVANEQYC.

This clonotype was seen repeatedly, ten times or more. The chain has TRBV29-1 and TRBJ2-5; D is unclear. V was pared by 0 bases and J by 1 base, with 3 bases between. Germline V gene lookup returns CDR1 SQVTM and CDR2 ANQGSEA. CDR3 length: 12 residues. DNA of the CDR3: TGCAGCGTTGAAGATTCCCAAGAGACCCAGTACTTC. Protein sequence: CSVEDSQETQYF.